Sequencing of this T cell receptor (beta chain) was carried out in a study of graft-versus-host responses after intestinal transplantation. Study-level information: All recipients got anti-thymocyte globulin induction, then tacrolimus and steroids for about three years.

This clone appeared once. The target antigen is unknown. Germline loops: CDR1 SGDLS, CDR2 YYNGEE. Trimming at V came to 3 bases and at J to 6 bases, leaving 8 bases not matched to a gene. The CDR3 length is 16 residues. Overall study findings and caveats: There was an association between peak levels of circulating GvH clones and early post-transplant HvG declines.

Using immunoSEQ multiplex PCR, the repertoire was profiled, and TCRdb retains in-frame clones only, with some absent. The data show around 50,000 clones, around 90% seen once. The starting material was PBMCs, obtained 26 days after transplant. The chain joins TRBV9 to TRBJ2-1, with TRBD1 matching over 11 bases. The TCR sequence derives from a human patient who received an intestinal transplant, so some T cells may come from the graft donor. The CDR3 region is CASSAPGQGVSNEQFF. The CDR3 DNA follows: TGTGCCAGCAGCGCCCCGGGACAGGGGGTCTCCAATGAGCAGTTCTTC.